This T cell receptor beta chain was sequenced in a study of HIV-infected patients and healthy controls. This CDR3 has 12 residues. Trimming pared 2 bases from V and 4 bases from J, leaving 6 bases between. CDR1 is MDHEN, CDR2 SYDVKM, per germline. The repertoire came from unfractionated whole blood and reflected all unsorted peripheral T cells. In its sample, this clonotype is medium-sized. cDNA was made from about 480 ng RNA using alpha and beta constant primers. Separate chain-specific third strand synthesis with multiplexing indices produced the alpha and beta libraries. TCRdb used MiXCR to reprocess the 5' RACE reads, holding one entry per CDR3 protein. The sample records under 10,000 distinct CDR3 sequences, under 6.5% being singletons.

This chain uses TRBV28 with TRBJ2-7; D unclear. The sample comprised blood. This sequence originates from an adult in good health. CDR3 sequence (DNA): TGTGCCAGCAGTTTAGGCAGATACGAGCAGTACTTC. This sequence encodes CASSLGRYEQYF.